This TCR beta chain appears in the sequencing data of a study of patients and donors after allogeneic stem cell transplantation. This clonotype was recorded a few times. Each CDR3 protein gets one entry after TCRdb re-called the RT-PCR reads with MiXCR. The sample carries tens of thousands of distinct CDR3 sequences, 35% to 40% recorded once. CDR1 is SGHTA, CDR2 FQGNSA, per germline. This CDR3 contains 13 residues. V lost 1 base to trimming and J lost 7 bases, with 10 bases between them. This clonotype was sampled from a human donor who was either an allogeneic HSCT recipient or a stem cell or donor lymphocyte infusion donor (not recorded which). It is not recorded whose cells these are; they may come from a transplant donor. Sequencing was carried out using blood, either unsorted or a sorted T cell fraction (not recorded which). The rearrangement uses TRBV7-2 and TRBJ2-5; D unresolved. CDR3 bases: TGTGCCAGCAGCTTAGACCGGAGTAGGACCCAGTACTTC. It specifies CASSLDRSRTQYF.